This entry describes one T cell receptor (beta chain). The assay was immunoSEQ multiplex PCR, and TCRdb's table has in-frame clones only and misses some. The profile covers over 150,000 clones, with 80% to 90% appearing a single time and 0.4% to 0.5% taken by the ten largest. This entry is derived from a study of T cell responses to AZD1222 COVID-19 vaccine. The sequences come from peripheral blood, collected on day 0 of AZD1222 vaccination. The sequence was collected from an adult in good health.

The CDR3 spells CASSSLAGGNTGELFF. Written as DNA, the CDR3 is TGTGCCAGCAGTTCGCTAGCGGGGGGTAACACCGGGGAGCTGTTTTTT. This rearrangement joins TRBV6-2 or TRBV6-3 to TRBJ2-2, with 11 bases fitting TRBD2. After removal of 4 bases from V and 2 bases from J, the junction contained 3 bases not matched to a gene. Germline CDR1 reads MNHEY; CDR2 reads SVGEGT. This CDR3 spans 16 amino acids.